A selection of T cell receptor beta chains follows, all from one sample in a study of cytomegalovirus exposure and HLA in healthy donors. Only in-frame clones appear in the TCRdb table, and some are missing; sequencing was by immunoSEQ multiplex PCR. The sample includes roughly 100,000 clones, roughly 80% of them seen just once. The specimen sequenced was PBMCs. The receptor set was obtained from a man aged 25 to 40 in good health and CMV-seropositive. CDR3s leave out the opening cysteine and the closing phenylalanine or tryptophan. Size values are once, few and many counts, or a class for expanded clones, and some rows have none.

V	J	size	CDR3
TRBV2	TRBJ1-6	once	ASSGEQSINSPLH
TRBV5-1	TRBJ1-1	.	ASSLEAGGSTEAF
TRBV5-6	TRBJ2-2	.	ASSYDRVSTGELF
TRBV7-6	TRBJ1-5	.	ASSSGQGGSNQPQH
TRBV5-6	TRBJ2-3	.	ASSLAASGGRRQY
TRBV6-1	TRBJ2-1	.	ASSDPGTGGGEQF
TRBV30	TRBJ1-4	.	ASNFRGVEKLF
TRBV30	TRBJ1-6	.	AWENREGRNSPLH
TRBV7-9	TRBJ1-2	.	ASSFYQGAHYGYT
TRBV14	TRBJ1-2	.	ASSQGQGRGYT
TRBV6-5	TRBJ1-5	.	ASSYSRYGNQPQH
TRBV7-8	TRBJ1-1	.	ASSLPGQRTTEAF
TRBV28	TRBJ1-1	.	ASSLRREAF
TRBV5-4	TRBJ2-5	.	ASSLVAGALQETQY
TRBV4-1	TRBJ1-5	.	ASSQGRGSFDQPQH